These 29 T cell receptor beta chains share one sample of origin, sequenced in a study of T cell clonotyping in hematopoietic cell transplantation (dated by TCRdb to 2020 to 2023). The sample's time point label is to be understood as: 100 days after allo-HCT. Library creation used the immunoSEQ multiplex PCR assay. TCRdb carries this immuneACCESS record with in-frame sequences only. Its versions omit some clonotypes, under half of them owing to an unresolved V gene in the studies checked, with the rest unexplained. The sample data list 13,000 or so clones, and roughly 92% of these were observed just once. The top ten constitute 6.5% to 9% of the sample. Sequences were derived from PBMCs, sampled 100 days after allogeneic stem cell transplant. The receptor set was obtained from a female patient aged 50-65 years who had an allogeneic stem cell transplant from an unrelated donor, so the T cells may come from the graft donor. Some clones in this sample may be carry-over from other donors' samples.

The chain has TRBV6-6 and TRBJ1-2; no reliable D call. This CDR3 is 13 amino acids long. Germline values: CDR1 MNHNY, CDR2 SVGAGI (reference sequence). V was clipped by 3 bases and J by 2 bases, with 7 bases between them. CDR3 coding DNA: TGTGCCAGCAGTTATAGGGTAAACTATGGCTACACCTTC. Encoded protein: CASSYRVNYGYTF.

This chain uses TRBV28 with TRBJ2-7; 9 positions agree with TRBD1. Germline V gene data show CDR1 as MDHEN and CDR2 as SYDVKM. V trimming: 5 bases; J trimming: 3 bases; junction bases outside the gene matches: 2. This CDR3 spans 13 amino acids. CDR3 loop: CASSVGQGYEQYF. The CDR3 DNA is TGTGCCAGCAGTGTGGGACAGGGCTACGAGCAGTACTTC.

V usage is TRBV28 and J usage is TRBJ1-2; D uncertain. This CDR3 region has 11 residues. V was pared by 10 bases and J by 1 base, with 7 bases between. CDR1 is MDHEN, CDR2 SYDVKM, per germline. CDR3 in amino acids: CAIHNNYGYTF. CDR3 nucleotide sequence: TGTGCCATCCATAATAACTATGGCTACACCTTC.

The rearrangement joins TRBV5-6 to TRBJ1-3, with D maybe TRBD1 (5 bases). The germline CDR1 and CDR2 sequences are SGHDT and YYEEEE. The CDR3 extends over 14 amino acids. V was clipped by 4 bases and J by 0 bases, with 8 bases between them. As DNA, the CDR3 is TGTGCCAGCAGCCCAGGGTTCTCTGGAAACACCATATATTTT. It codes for CASSPGFSGNTIYF. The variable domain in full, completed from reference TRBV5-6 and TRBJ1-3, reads DAGVTQSPTHLIKTRGQQVTLRCSPKSGHDTVSWYQQALGQGPQFIFQYYEEEERQRGNFPDRFSGHQFPNYSSELNVNALLLGDSALYLCASSPGFSGNTIYFGEGSWLTVV.

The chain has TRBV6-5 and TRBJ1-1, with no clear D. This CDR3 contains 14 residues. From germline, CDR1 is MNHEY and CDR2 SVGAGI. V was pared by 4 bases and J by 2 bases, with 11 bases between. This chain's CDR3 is CASSLSTPNTEAFF. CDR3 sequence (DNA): TGTGCCAGCAGTTTGTCGACACCTAACACTGAAGCTTTCTTT.

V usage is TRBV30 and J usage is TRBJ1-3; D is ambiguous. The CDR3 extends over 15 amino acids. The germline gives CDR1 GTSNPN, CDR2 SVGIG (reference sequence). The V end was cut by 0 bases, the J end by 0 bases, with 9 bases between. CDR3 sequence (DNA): TGTGCCTGGAGTGTACTTGGGAACTCTGGAAACACCATATATTTT. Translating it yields CAWSVLGNSGNTIYF. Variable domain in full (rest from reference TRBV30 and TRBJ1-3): SQTIHQWPATLVQPVGSPLSLECTVEGTSNPNLYWYRQAAGRGLQLLFYSVGIGQISSEVPQNLSASRPQDRQFILSSKKLLLSDSGFYLCAWSVLGNSGNTIYFGEGSWLTVV.

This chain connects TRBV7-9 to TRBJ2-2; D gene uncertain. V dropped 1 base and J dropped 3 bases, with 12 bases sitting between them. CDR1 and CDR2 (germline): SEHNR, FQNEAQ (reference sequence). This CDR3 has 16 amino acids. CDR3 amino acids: CASSLGSGFYTGELFF. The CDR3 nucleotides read TGTGCCAGCAGCTTAGGGTCTGGGTTCTACACCGGGGAGCTGTTTTTT. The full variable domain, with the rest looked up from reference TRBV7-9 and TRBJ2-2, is DTGVSQNPRHKITKRGQNVTFRCDPISEHNRLYWYRQTLGQGPEFLTYFQNEAQLEKSRLLSDRFSAERPKGSFSTLEIQRTEQGDSAMYLCASSLGSGFYTGELFFGEGSRLTVL.

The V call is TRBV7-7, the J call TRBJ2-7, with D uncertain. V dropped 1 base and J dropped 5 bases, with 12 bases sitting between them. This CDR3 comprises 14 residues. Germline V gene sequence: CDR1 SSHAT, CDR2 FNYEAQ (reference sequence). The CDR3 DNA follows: TGTGCCAGCAGCTTAGAAGACGGAATCCACGAGCAGTACTTC. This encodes CASSLEDGIHEQYF.

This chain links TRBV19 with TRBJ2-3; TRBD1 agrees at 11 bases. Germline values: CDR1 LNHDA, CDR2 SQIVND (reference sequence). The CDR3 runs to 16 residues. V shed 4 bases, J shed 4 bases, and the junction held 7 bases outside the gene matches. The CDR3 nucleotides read TGTGCCAGTAGTAATCCGGGACAGGGGGTTGCAGATACGCAGTATTTT. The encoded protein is CASSNPGQGVADTQYF. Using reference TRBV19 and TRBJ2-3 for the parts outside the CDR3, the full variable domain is DGGITQSPKYLFRKEGQNVTLSCEQNLNHDAMYWYRQDPGQGLRLIYYSQIVNDFQKGDIAEGYSVSREKKESFPLTVTSAQKNPTAFYLCASSNPGQGVADTQYFGPGTRLTVL.

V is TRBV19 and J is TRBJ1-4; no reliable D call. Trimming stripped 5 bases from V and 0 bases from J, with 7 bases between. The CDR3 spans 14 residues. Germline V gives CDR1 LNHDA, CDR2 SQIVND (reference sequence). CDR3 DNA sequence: TGTGCCAGTAGTGTAAGTGCAACTAATGAAAAACTGTTTTTT. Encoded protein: CASSVSATNEKLFF.

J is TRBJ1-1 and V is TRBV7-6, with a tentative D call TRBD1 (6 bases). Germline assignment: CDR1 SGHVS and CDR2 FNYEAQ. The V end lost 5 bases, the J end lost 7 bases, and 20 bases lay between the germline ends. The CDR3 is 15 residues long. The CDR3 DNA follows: TGTGCCAGCAGCCCGATGACAGGAGGGTTCGGTGAAGCTTTCTTT. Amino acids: CASSPMTGGFGEAFF.

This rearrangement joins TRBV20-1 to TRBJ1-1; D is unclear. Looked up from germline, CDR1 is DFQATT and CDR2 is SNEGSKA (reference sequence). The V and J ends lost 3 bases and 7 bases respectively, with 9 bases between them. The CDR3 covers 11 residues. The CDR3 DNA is TGCAGTGCTAGCTATCAAAATGAAGCTTTCTTT. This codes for CSASYQNEAFF.

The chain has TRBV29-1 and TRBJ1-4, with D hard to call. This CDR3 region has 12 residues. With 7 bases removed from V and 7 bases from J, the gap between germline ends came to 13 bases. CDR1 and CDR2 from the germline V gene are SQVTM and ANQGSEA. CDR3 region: CSARSAGEKLFF. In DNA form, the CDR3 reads TGCAGCGCCAGGTCTGCGGGTGAAAAACTGTTTTTT.

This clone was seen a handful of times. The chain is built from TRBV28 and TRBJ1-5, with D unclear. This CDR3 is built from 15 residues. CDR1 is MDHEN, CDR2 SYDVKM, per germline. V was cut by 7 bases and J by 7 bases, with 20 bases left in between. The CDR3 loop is CASTLPRDGGQPQHF. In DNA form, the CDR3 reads TGTGCCAGCACCCTACCACGTGACGGTGGGCAGCCCCAGCATTTT.

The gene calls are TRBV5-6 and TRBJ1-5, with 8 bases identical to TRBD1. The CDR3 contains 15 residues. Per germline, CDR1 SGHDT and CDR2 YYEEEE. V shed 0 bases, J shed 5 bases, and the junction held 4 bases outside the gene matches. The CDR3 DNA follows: TGTGCCAGCAGCTTGGGACAGGGGTATGATCAGCCCCAGCATTTT. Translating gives CASSLGQGYDQPQHF. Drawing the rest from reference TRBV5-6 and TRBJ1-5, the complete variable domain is DAGVTQSPTHLIKTRGQQVTLRCSPKSGHDTVSWYQQALGQGPQFIFQYYEEEERQRGNFPDRFSGHQFPNYSSELNVNALLLGDSALYLCASSLGQGYDQPQHFGDGTRLSIL.

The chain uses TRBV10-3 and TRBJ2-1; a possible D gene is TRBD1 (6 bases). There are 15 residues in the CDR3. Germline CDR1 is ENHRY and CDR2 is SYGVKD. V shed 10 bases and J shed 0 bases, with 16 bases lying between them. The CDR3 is CATAAAGDSYNEQFF. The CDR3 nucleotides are TGTGCCACCGCCGCGGCAGGGGACTCCTACAATGAGCAGTTCTTC.

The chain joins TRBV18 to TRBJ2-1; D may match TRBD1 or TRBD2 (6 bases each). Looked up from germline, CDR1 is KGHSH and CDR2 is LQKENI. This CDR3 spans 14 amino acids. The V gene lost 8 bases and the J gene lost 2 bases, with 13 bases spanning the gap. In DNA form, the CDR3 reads TGTGCCAGCACTGGCGGGACAACCTACAATGAGCAGTTCTTC. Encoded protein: CASTGGTTYNEQFF.

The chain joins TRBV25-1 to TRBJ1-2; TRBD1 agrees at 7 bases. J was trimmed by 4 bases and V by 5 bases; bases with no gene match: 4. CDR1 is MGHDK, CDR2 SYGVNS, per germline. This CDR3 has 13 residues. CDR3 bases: TGTGCCAGCAGTCGGGACAGCATCTATGGCTACACCTTC. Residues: CASSRDSIYGYTF.

The DNA of the CDR3 is TGCGCCAGCAGCGACGGACAGGGTAACTATGGCTACACCTTC. This encodes CASSDGQGNYGYTF. The chain joins TRBV5-1 to TRBJ1-2; TRBD1 agrees at 8 bases. The CDR3 sequence is 14 residues long. Unmatched junction bases numbered 3, after V lost 4 bases and J lost 1 base. CDR1 is SGHRS, CDR2 YFSETQ, per germline. Using reference TRBV5-1 and TRBJ1-2 for the parts outside the CDR3, the full variable domain is KAGVTQTPRYLIKTRGQQVTLSCSPISGHRSVSWYQQTPGQGLQFLFEYFSETQRNKGNFPGRFSGRQFSNSRSEMNVSTLELGDSALYLCASSDGQGNYGYTFGSGTRLTVV.

The CDR3 bases are TGTGCCAGCAGTGACCACGGCCCTAACTATGGCTACACCTTC. Amino acid sequence: CASSDHGPNYGYTF. The chain has TRBV25-1 and TRBJ1-2, with D unresolved. Germline-derived CDR1 and CDR2 are MGHDK and SYGVNS. The V gene lost 3 bases and the J gene lost 0 bases, with 8 bases spanning the gap. This CDR3 has 14 residues.

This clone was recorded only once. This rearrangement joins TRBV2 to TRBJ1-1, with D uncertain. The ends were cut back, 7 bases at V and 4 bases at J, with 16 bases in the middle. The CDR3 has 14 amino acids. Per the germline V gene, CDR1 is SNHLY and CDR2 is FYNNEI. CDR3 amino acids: CASNPRVDGTEAFF. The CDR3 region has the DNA TGTGCCAGCAACCCGAGGGTGGATGGCACTGAAGCTTTCTTT.

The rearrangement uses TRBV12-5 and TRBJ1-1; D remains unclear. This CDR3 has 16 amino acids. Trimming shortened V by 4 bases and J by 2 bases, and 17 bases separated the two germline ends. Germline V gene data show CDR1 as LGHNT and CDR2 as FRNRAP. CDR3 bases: TGTGCTAGTGGTTCGGCCCCCGGGATCCAAAACACTGAAGCTTTCTTT. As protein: CASGSAPGIQNTEAFF.

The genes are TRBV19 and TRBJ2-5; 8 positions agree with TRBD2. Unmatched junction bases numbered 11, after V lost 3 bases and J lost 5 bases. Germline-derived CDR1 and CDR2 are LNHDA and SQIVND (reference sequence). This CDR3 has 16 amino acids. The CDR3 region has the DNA TGTGCCAGTAGTATGAATGGGGCTAGCGGGTCGGAGACCCAGTACTTC. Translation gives CASSMNGASGSETQYF.

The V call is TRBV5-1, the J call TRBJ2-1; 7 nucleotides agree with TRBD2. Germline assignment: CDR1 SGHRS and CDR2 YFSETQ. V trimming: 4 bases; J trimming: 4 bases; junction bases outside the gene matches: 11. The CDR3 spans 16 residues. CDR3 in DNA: TGCGCCAGCAGCCGTAACGGGGGGTTCTCTTACAATGAGCAGTTCTTC. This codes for CASSRNGGFSYNEQFF.

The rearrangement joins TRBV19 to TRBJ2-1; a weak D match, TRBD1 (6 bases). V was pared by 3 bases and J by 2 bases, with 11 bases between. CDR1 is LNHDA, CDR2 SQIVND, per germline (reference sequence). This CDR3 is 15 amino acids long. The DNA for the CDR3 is TGTGCCAGTAGTATTCAGGGGAGCGCCTACAATGAGCAGTTCTTC. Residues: CASSIQGSAYNEQFF.

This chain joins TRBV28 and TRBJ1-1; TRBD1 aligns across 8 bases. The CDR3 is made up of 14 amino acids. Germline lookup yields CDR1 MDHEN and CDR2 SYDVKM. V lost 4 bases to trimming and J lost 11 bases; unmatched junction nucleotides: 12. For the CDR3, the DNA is TGTGCCAGCAGTTCGGACAGGGTCGTTTTCTCGGCTTTCTTT. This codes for CASSSDRVVFSAFF. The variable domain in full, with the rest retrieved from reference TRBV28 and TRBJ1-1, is DVKVTQSSRYLVKRTGEKVFLECVQDMDHENMFWYRQDPGLGLRLIYFSYDVKMKEKGDIPEGYSVSREKKERFSLILESASTNQTSMYLCASSSDRVVFSAFFGQGTRLTVV.

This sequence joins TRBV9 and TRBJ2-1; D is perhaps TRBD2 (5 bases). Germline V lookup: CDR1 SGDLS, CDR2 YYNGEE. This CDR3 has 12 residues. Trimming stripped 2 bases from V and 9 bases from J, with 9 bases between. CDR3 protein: CASSVRSGEQFF. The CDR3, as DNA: TGTGCCAGCAGCGTCCGAAGCGGTGAGCAGTTCTTC.

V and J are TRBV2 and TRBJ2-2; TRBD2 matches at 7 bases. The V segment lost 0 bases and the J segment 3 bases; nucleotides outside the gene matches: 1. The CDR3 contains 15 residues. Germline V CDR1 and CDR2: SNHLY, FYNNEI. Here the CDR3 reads CASSEASGYTGELFF. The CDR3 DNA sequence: TGTGCCAGCAGTGAAGCTAGCGGGTACACCGGGGAGCTGTTTTTT.

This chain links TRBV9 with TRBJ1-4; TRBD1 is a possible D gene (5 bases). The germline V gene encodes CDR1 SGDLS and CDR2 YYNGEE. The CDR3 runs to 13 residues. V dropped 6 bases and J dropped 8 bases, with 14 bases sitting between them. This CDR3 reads CASTRGKGEKLFF. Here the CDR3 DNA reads TGTGCCAGCACCCGTGGTAAGGGGGAAAAACTGTTTTTT.